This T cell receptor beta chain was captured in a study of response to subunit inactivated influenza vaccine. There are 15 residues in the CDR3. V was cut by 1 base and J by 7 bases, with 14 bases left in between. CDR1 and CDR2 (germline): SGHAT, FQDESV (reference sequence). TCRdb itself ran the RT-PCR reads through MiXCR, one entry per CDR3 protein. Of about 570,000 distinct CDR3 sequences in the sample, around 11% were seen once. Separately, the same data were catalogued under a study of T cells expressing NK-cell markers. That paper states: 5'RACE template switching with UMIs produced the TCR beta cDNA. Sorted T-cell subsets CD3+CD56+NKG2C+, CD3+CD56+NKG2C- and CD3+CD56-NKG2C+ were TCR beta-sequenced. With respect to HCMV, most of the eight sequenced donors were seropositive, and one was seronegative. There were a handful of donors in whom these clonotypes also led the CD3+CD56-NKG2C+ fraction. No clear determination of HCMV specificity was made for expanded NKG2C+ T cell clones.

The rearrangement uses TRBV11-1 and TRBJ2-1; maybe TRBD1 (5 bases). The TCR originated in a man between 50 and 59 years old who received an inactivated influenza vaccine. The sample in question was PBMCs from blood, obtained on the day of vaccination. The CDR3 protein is CASSLDSWTLNEQFF. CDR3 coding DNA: TGTGCCAGCAGCTTAGATTCCTGGACATTGAATGAGCAGTTCTTC.